These T cell receptor beta chains were read from a single sample in a study of response to subunit inactivated influenza vaccine. Each CDR3 protein gets one entry after TCRdb re-called the RT-PCR reads with MiXCR. The sample includes about 520,000 distinct CDR3 sequences, around 7.9% seen only once; the top ten take under 15%. The sequences come from PBMCs from blood, collected roughly 24 months after vaccination. The receptors stem from a man between 50 and 69 years old who received an inactivated influenza vaccine. CDR3s include the opening cysteine and the closing phenylalanine or tryptophan. The D gene is left open where the match is weak. Expanded clones are given a class, and other clones once, few, many or no size at all.

>15|TRBV28|once|.|TRBJ2-7
CASSLSRGGSYEQYF
TGTGCCAGCAGTTTAAGTCGGGGTGGGTCCTACGAGCAGTACTTC
>16|TRBV15|few|.|TRBJ2-1
CATSSPGTSRSNEQFF
TGTGCCACCAGCAGCCCAGGGACATCCCGGAGCAATGAGCAGTTCTTC
>12|TRBV6-5|many|.|TRBJ2-3
CASSYQGDTQYF
TGTGCCAGCAGTTATCAGGGGGATACGCAGTATTTT
>15|TRBV7-8|.|.|TRBJ1-6
CASSLASVDNSPLHF
TGTGCCAGCAGCTTAGCGTCGGTGGATAATTCACCCCTCCACTTT
>14|TRBV6-5|.|.|TRBJ2-7
CASSYSTALDEQYF
TGTGCCAGCAGTTACTCGACGGCGCTGGACGAGCAGTACTTC
>13|TRBV4-2|many|.|TRBJ2-3
CASSQGSGDTQYF
TGTGCCAGCAGCCAGGGTAGCGGAGATACGCAGTATTTT
>18|TRBV7-2|few|.|TRBJ2-5
CASSLAVLASSVQETQYF
TGTGCCAGCAGCTTAGCAGTCTTGGCTAGCTCCGTCCAAGAGACCCAGTACTTC
>15|TRBV5-1|.|TRBD2|TRBJ2-1
CASSLMSGGPWEQFF
TGCGCCAGCAGCTTGATGAGCGGGGGGCCTTGGGAGCAGTTCTTC
>13|TRBV7-6|.|.|TRBJ1-4
CASSSASGRELFF
TGTGCCAGCAGCTCAGCCTCAGGGAGGGAACTGTTTTTT
>13|TRBV6-2/TRBV6-3|.|TRBD1|TRBJ2-7
CASMRTGEYEQYF
TGTGCCAGTATGAGGACAGGGGAATACGAGCAGTACTTC
>12|TRBV20-1|many|.|TRBJ1-2
CSARGVNEGYTF
TGCAGTGCTAGGGGTGTTAATGAGGGCTACACCTTC
>16|TRBV7-2|many|.|TRBJ1-1
CASSLEGLGAYTEAFF
TGTGCCAGCAGCTTAGAAGGGTTGGGGGCTTACACTGAAGCTTTCTTT
>16|TRBV4-3|many|.|TRBJ1-1
CASSQEAADINTEAFF
TGCGCCAGCAGCCAAGAGGCGGCGGACATAAACACTGAAGCTTTCTTT
>15|TRBV10-3|many|TRBD1|TRBJ1-4
CATSGQTATNEKLFF
TGTGCCACCTCGGGACAGACCGCAACTAATGAAAAACTGTTTTTT
>16|TRBV3-1|.|TRBD2|TRBJ2-7
CASSLGYGGRLYEQYF
TGTGCCAGCAGCCTAGGTTATGGCGGGAGGCTTTACGAGCAGTACTTC
>16|TRBV18|once|.|TRBJ1-1
CASSPPGRPLNTEAFF
TGTGCCAGCTCACCACCGGGCAGGCCGTTGAACACTGAAGCTTTCTTT
>16|TRBV5-1|.|.|TRBJ2-1
CASSSGTTLTYNEQFF
TGCGCCAGCAGCTCAGGGACAACACTGACCTACAATGAGCAGTTCTTC
>20|TRBV11-1|many|TRBD2|TRBJ2-3
CASSSKRGLAGRGGTDTQYF
TGTGCCAGCAGCTCCAAAAGGGGACTAGCGGGGAGAGGTGGCACAGATACGCAGTATTTT
>15|TRBV6-1|.|.|TRBJ1-5
CASTREGSSNQPQHF
TGTGCCAGCACTCGGGAGGGCAGCAGCAATCAGCCCCAGCATTTT
>13|TRBV7-6|.|.|TRBJ1-5
CASSTYSNQPQHF
TGTGCCAGCAGCACCTATAGCAATCAGCCCCAGCATTTT
>14|TRBV7-2|.|.|TRBJ2-7
CASSLQAATYEQYF
TGTGCCAGCAGCTTACAGGCCGCGACCTACGAGCAGTACTTC
>13|TRBV20-1|.|.|TRBJ1-1
CSASTSVNTEAFF
TGCAGTGCTAGTACCAGCGTGAACACTGAAGCTTTCTTT
>15|TRBV6-5|few|.|TRBJ2-1
CASSYSESHSIEQFF
TGTGCCAGCAGTTACTCGGAATCTCACTCTATCGAGCAGTTCTTC
>15|TRBV7-2|few|.|TRBJ2-2
CASSLGGINTGELFF
TGTGCCAGCAGCTTAGGTGGGATTAACACCGGGGAGCTGTTTTTT
>14|TRBV5-8|many|.|TRBJ2-7
CASAQRMISYEQYF
TGTGCGAGCGCCCAGCGGATGATCTCCTACGAGCAGTACTTC
>15|TRBV7-8|many|TRBD2|TRBJ2-1
CASSLGGRNSNEQFF
TGTGCCAGCAGCTTAGGCGGGAGGAACTCCAATGAGCAGTTCTTC
>14|TRBV12-3/TRBV12-4|.|TRBD1|TRBJ1-2
CASRRPGQYYGYTF
TGTGCCAGCAGACGACCGGGACAGTACTATGGCTACACCTTC
>11|TRBV5-5|few|.|TRBJ2-7
CASSARFEQYF
TGTGCCAGCAGCGCCCGGTTCGAGCAGTACTTC
>15|TRBV7-2|.|.|TRBJ2-3
CASSLADRYTDTQYF
TGTGCCAGCAGCTTAGCTGACCGATACACAGATACGCAGTATTTT
>15|TRBV7-2|few|.|TRBJ2-1
CASSAQGGFEHEQFF
TGTGCCAGCAGCGCCCAGGGAGGATTTGAACATGAGCAGTTCTTC
>13|TRBV11-2|few|.|TRBJ2-1
CASSLDLDSSQFF
TGTGCCAGCAGCTTAGATTTAGACAGTTCTCAGTTCTTC
>15|TRBV5-1|few|TRBD2|TRBJ2-3
CASSFSGSSKDTQYF
TGCGCCAGCAGCTTTAGCGGGAGCAGCAAAGATACGCAGTATTTT
>10|TRBV29-1|.|TRBD2|TRBJ2-1
CSVGGTSFIF
TGCAGCGTTGGAGGGACTAGTTTTATCTTC
>12|TRBV6-6|many|.|TRBJ2-1
CASSYTDNEQFF
TGTGCCAGCAGTTACACCGACAATGAGCAGTTCTTC
>13|TRBV29-1|many|.|TRBJ1-1
CSVDRSSVTEAFF
TGCAGCGTTGATCGGAGTTCGGTTACTGAAGCTTTCTTT
>15|TRBV10-3|.|TRBD2|TRBJ2-5
CAISEALAGQETQYF
TGTGCCATCAGTGAGGCACTAGCGGGACAAGAGACCCAGTACTTC
>12|TRBV7-9|few|.|TRBJ1-1
CASTGLNTEAFF
TGTGCCAGCACGGGTTTGAACACTGAAGCTTTCTTT
>14|TRBV5-6|few|TRBD2|TRBJ2-5
CASSFTAGGRTQYF
TGTGCCAGCAGCTTCACAGCGGGGGGGCGGACCCAGTACTTC
>15|TRBV4-3|many|.|TRBJ1-1
CASSQDRGGNTEAFF
TGCGCCAGCAGCCAAGATCGGGGGGGAAACACTGAAGCTTTCTTT
>16|TRBV12-3/TRBV12-4|few|.|TRBJ1-5
CASTDRRGGVNQPQHF
TGTGCCAGCACCGACCGGAGAGGGGGAGTCAATCAGCCCCAGCATTTT
>14|TRBV7-6|.|.|TRBJ2-7
CASSSTGLTYEQYF
TGTGCCAGCAGCTCGACGGGACTTACCTACGAGCAGTACTTC
>13|TRBV6-1|.|.|TRBJ2-7
CASRHRQHYEQYF
TGTGCCAGCAGACATAGACAGCACTACGAGCAGTACTTC
>11|TRBV6-1|few|.|TRBJ1-1
CASTTTGEAFF
TGTGCCAGCACTACGACAGGTGAAGCTTTCTTT
>15|TRBV7-9|few|.|TRBJ2-1
CASIEPRGWGDEQFF
TGTGCCAGCATCGAACCCAGGGGTTGGGGCGATGAGCAGTTCTTC
>23|TRBV4-2|few|TRBD1|TRBJ1-5
CASSPKIFDRVAFKLNSNQPQHF
TGTGCCAGCAGCCCCAAAATTTTCGACAGGGTGGCTTTTAAGTTAAATAGCAATCAGCCCCAGCATTTT
>17|TRBV7-8|many|.|TRBJ2-2
CASSLKIRTINTGELFF
TGTGCCAGCAGCTTAAAGATAAGAACTATTAACACCGGGGAGCTGTTTTTT
>15|TRBV3-1|.|.|TRBJ2-5
CASSPLGTYEETQYF
TGTGCCAGCAGTCCCCTCGGGACTTACGAAGAGACCCAGTACTTC
>11|TRBV12-3/TRBV12-4|many|.|TRBJ2-1
CASSEMWEQFF
TGTGCCAGCAGTGAAATGTGGGAGCAGTTCTTC
>14|TRBV3-1|.|.|TRBJ2-7
CASSQVGAKDEQYF
TGTGCCAGCAGCCAAGTGGGGGCAAAGGACGAGCAGTACTTC
>14|TRBV7-9|few|TRBD1|TRBJ1-4
CASSWDRGNEKLFF
TGTGCCAGCAGCTGGGACAGGGGTAATGAAAAACTGTTTTTT